This T cell receptor (beta chain) was sequenced during a study of cytomegalovirus exposure and HLA in healthy donors. About the research overall: Both the 100 to 150 validation repertoires and the 550 to 750 first-cohort repertoires used the same platform, as reported by a later analysis.

Sequenced by immunoSEQ multiplex PCR; TCRdb stores in-frame clones only, minus some. This sample carries over 150,000 clones, around 96% of them seen once, and the ten largest clones take 0.8% to 0.95%. Notes on the study in general: According to the study, around 160 TCR beta chains were cytomegalovirus-associated.

Comments on this clone: Antigen specificity is unknown.

V was clipped by 2 bases and J by 4 bases, with 11 bases between them. The CDR3 sequence is 14 residues long. Germline CDR1 reads MNHEY; CDR2 reads SMNVEV (reference sequence). The chain links TRBV27 to TRBJ1-2; a possible D gene is TRBD1 (5 bases). The clonotype comes from a woman aged 18-29 years in good health and CMV-seronegative. Sequencing was carried out using PBMCs. This CDR3 is CASSLRQGGYGYTF. CDR3 nucleotides: TGTGCCAGCAGTTTACGGCAGGGAGGCTATGGCTACACCTTC.